A single sample gave rise to the 27 T cell receptor beta chains below, sequenced in a study of early T cells in non-severe SARS-CoV-2 infection. TCRdb independently ran MiXCR on the 5' RACE reads; one entry per CDR3 protein. The table records 80,000 to 95,000 distinct CDR3 sequences, 9% to 15% of them present only once. Sequences were obtained from whole blood. These receptor sequences come from an adult who was a healthcare worker with PCR-confirmed SARS-CoV-2 infection or an uninfected control (not recorded which).

This clonotype occurred a few times. V is TRBV7-6 and J is TRBJ1-3; D might be TRBD1 (5 bases). The ends were cut back, 0 bases at V and 0 bases at J, with 15 bases in the middle. Germline assignment: CDR1 SGHVS and CDR2 FNYEAQ. This CDR3 spans 18 amino acids. The CDR3 DNA sequence: TGTGCCAGCAGCTTAGCCCCCGGGACCGTCAACTCTGGAAACACCATATATTTT. It codes for CASSLAPGTVNSGNTIYF.

V and J are TRBV3-1 and TRBJ2-7, with D perhaps TRBD1 or TRBD2 (6 bases each). V lost 3 bases, J lost 5 bases, and 14 bases lay in between. Per germline, CDR1 LGHDT and CDR2 YNNKEL (reference sequence). This CDR3 region has 14 residues. The CDR3 sequence is CASSHGPGANEQYF. In nucleotides, the CDR3 is TGTGCCAGCAGCCATGGCCCGGGGGCGAACGAGCAGTACTTC.

This clonotype has a handful of counts. The chain recombines TRBV27 with TRBJ1-1, with a tentative D call TRBD1 (6 bases). Trimming removed 3 bases at V and 0 bases at J, with 11 bases between. The CDR3 extends over 15 amino acids. Germline V gives CDR1 MNHEY, CDR2 SMNVEV (reference sequence). The CDR3 sequence is CASSFGTPLNTEAFF. CDR3 nucleotides: TGTGCCAGCAGTTTCGGGACACCGCTGAACACTGAAGCTTTCTTT.

Concerning this clonotype itself: A junction boundary mismatches the germline segment, possibly from a read error. The chain has TRBV7-7 and TRBJ2-6, with a tentative D call TRBD2 (6 bases). Looked up from germline, CDR1 is SSHAT and CDR2 is FNYEAQ (reference sequence). The CDR3 spans 15 residues. The DNA for the CDR3 is TGTGCTAGCAGCCCCCTAGCGAGCGGGGCCAACGTCCTGACTTTC. Its translation is CASSPLASGANVLTF.

The sample holds a few counts of this clonotype. V is TRBV7-9 and J is TRBJ1-1; 8 bases are a match to TRBD1. V lost 5 bases to trimming and J lost 3 bases; unmatched junction nucleotides: 8. Looked up from germline, CDR1 is SEHNR and CDR2 is FQNEAQ (reference sequence). The CDR3 has 15 amino acids. The CDR3 DNA reads as TGTGCCAGCAGCGGCTGGACAGGGATGGACACTGAAGCTTTCTTT. Amino acid sequence: CASSGWTGMDTEAFF. The full variable domain, in which reference TRBV7-9 and TRBJ1-1 provide the parts outside the CDR3, is DTGVSQNPRHKITKRGQNVTFRCDPISEHNRLYWYRQTLGQGPEFLTYFQNEAQLEKSRLLSDRFSAERPKGSFSTLEIQRTEQGDSAMYLCASSGWTGMDTEAFFGQGTRLTVV.

The table lists this clonotype with a few counts. The V gene is TRBV7-9, the J gene TRBJ2-5; the D gene could be TRBD1 or TRBD2 (6 bases each). Trimming pared 5 bases from V and 4 bases from J, leaving 11 bases between. Germline values: CDR1 SEHNR, CDR2 FQNEAQ (reference sequence). The length of the CDR3 is 13 residues. The CDR3 here is CASSLGGGETQYF. The CDR3 bases are TGTGCCAGCAGCCTCGGGGGCGGAGAGACCCAGTACTTC.

This clonotype was observed at least ten times. V is TRBV7-3 and J is TRBJ2-2; D gene unclear. Trimming left V 2 bases short and J 0 bases short, with 7 bases between. The CDR3 runs to 15 residues. Germline assignment: CDR1 SGHTA and CDR2 FQGTGA. This CDR3 is CASSLDGANTGELFF. The CDR3 DNA reads as TGTGCCAGCAGCTTAGACGGCGCGAACACCGGGGAGCTGTTTTTT.

Many counts were recorded for this clonotype. J is TRBJ2-7 and V is TRBV24-1, with a tentative D call TRBD2 (6 bases). The germline V gene encodes CDR1 KGHDR and CDR2 SFDVKD. Trimming took 5 bases from V and 12 from J, leaving 19 bases between them. The length of the CDR3 is 13 residues. The CDR3 DNA reads TGTGCCACCAGTGCGGTAGCGGAACCCACATTGTACTTC. Protein product: CATSAVAEPTLYF.

The chain carries TRBV3-1 and TRBJ2-7; unclear D gene. The CDR3 covers 11 residues. Per the germline V gene, CDR1 is LGHDT and CDR2 is YNNKEL (reference sequence). Deletions cut 5 bases from V and 7 bases from J, with 9 bases between. The CDR3 protein is CASSAKREQYF. CDR3 sequence (DNA): TGTGCCAGCAGCGCTAAGAGGGAGCAGTACTTC.

The chain couples TRBV10-1 to TRBJ2-7, with 14 nucleotides matching TRBD2. The CDR3 is 16 amino acids. The J segment lost 7 bases and the V segment lost 5 bases, leaving 10 bases of the junction unmatched. Per the germline V gene, CDR1 is WNHNN and CDR2 is SYGVQD (reference sequence). CDR3 region: CASSLSGTSGRREQYF. The CDR3 DNA follows: TGCGCCAGCAGTCTTTCTGGGACTAGCGGGAGACGTGAGCAGTACTTC.

The V and J genes are TRBV5-5 and TRBJ1-2; a weak D match, TRBD1 (5 bases). The V and J ends lost 0 bases and 3 bases respectively, with 6 bases between them. CDR1 is SGHKS, CDR2 YYEKEE, per germline (reference sequence). This CDR3 is 13 amino acids long. Written as DNA, the CDR3 is TGTGCCAGCAGCTTGGAGACAGACTATGGCTACACCTTC. This codes for CASSLETDYGYTF.

The CDR3 loop reads CSGGAGNYGYTF. The DNA of the CDR3 is TGCAGCGGGGGGGCGGGAAACTATGGCTACACCTTC. The chain carries TRBV29-1 and TRBJ1-2, with TRBD1 as a possible D gene (6 bases). Looked up from germline, CDR1 is SQVTM and CDR2 is ANQGSEA. This CDR3 region has 12 residues. V was clipped by 7 bases and J by 2 bases, with 11 bases between them.

The rearrangement uses TRBV5-5 and TRBJ2-2, with 7 bases aligning to TRBD2. J gave up 4 bases and V 0 bases, and 6 bases lay outside the gene matches. The CDR3 is made up of 16 amino acids. Germline CDR1 SGHKS, CDR2 YYEKEE (reference sequence). The CDR3, as DNA: TGTGCCAGCAGCTTGGTTGCGGGAGTTGCCACCGGGGAGCTGTTTTTT. Its protein is CASSLVAGVATGELFF. Variable domain in full (rest from reference TRBV5-5 and TRBJ2-2): DAGVTQSPTHLIKTRGQQVTLRCSPISGHKSVSWYQQVLGQGPQFIFQYYEKEERGRGNFPDRFSARQFPNYSSELNVNALLLGDSALYLCASSLVAGVATGELFFGEGSRLTVL.

V is TRBV11-2 and J is TRBJ2-7; the D call may be TRBD1 or TRBD2 (5 bases each). The ends were cut back, 4 bases at V and 2 bases at J, with 18 bases in the middle. Germline V gene sequence: CDR1 SGHAT, CDR2 FQNNGV. CDR3 length: 16 amino acids. The CDR3 nucleotides are TGTGCCAGCAGCTCAACGTACCGGGACGGAACCTACGAGCAGTACTTC. Translating gives CASSSTYRDGTYEQYF.

A note on this clonotype: Given a far larger clone just one base away, this is likely a sequencing read error. The rearrangement joins TRBV3-2 to TRBJ2-5; the listed D gene, TRBD1, was not tested against the DNA. TRBV3-2 counts as a pseudogene. The CDR3 contains 17 residues. CDR3 amino acids: CASSQGPLGTDQETQYF. The CDR3 region has the DNA TGTGCCAGCAGCCAAGGGCCTCTCGGGACAGACCAAGAGACCCAGTACTTC.

This clonotype was seen a few times. This sequence joins TRBV6-5 and TRBJ2-2, with D maybe TRBD1 (6 bases). Germline V lookup: CDR1 MNHEY, CDR2 SVGAGI. The CDR3 is made up of 13 amino acids. Trimming cost V 8 bases and J 0 bases, with 7 bases left between them. This CDR3 is CASGTSNTGELFF. The CDR3, as DNA: TGTGCCAGCGGGACATCGAACACCGGGGAGCTGTTTTTT.

This clonotype was counted many times. This chain uses TRBV6-2 or TRBV6-3 with TRBJ2-3; 12 bases map to TRBD2. CDR1 and CDR2 from the germline V gene are MNHEY and SVGEGT. The CDR3 sequence is 17 residues long. The J segment lost 2 bases and the V segment lost 4 bases, leaving 7 bases of the junction unmatched. In DNA, the CDR3 is TGTGCCAGCAGTTCCATACTAGCGGGAGGAACCACAGATACGCAGTATTTT. It specifies CASSSILAGGTTDTQYF.

The V call is TRBV5-1, the J call TRBJ2-3, with 10 bases lining up with TRBD2. Germline trimming cut 0 bases from V and 1 base from J; bases unmatched to any gene: 5. Germline loops: CDR1 SGHRS, CDR2 YFSETQ. The CDR3 consists of 17 residues. CDR3 DNA sequence: TGCGCCAGCAGCTTGGCGCCCGGGACTAGCGGCACAGATACGCAGTATTTT. This encodes CASSLAPGTSGTDTQYF. The complete variable domain, with remaining parts taken from reference TRBV5-1 and TRBJ2-3, reads KAGVTQTPRYLIKTRGQQVTLSCSPISGHRSVSWYQQTPGQGLQFLFEYFSETQRNKGNFPGRFSGRQFSNSRSEMNVSTLELGDSALYLCASSLAPGTSGTDTQYFGPGTRLTVL.

V is TRBV12-3 or TRBV12-4 and J is TRBJ2-5; D ambiguous. Deletions cut 3 bases from V and 7 bases from J, with 12 bases between. CDR3 length equals 13 residues. The CDR3 region is CASSFELIGTQYF. In nucleotides, the CDR3 is TGTGCCAGCAGTTTTGAACTAATCGGGACCCAGTACTTC.

V is TRBV4-1 and J is TRBJ2-7; a weak D match, TRBD1 (5 bases). This CDR3 has 19 residues. The germline gives CDR1 MGHRA, CDR2 YSYEKL. Trimming took 0 bases from V and 2 from J, leaving 23 bases between them. The CDR3 DNA reads as TGCGCCAGCAGCCAAGAGAATGGGCAGGGCCGTGCCAGAACCTACGAGCAGTACTTC. It encodes CASSQENGQGRARTYEQYF.

This clonotype was counted between two and nine times. The chain recombines TRBV7-2 with TRBJ2-7; D uncertain. Germline V gene lookup returns CDR1 SGHTA and CDR2 FQGNSA. Trimming took off 0 bases at V and 3 bases at J, with 6 bases between the two ends. CDR3 size: 13 residues. The CDR3 reads CASSLAPGYEQYF. Written as DNA, the CDR3 is TGTGCCAGCAGCTTAGCACCTGGCTACGAGCAGTACTTC.

This clonotype appeared a few times. The J gene is TRBJ2-3, the V gene TRBV5-4; maybe TRBD1 (5 bases). The germline gives CDR1 SGHNT, CDR2 YYREEE (reference sequence). V dropped 6 bases and J dropped 4 bases, with 18 bases sitting between them. The CDR3 runs to 15 residues. CDR3: CASTRAGSLPDTQYF. CDR3 DNA: TGTGCCAGCACCCGTGCAGGGTCCCTTCCAGATACGCAGTATTTT.

V usage is TRBV28 and J usage is TRBJ2-2; maybe TRBD2 (7 bases). Germline V CDR1 and CDR2: MDHEN, SYDVKM. The V end was cut by 7 bases, the J end by 7 bases, with 16 bases between. The CDR3 is 14 residues long. The CDR3 here is CASNGGREYGELFF. The CDR3 coding sequence is TGTGCCAGCAACGGGGGGCGGGAGTACGGGGAGCTGTTTTTT. The variable domain in full, with the rest retrieved from reference TRBV28 and TRBJ2-2, is DVKVTQSSRYLVKRTGEKVFLECVQDMDHENMFWYRQDPGLGLRLIYFSYDVKMKEKGDIPEGYSVSREKKERFSLILESASTNQTSMYLCASNGGREYGELFFGEGSRLTVL.

This clonotype showed up many times. CDR3: CASLSDRENNEQFF. DNA of the CDR3: TGTGCCAGTCTCTCAGACAGGGAGAACAATGAGCAGTTCTTC. The V call is TRBV18, the J call TRBJ2-1, with TRBD1 identical over 7 bases. Looked up from germline, CDR1 is KGHSH and CDR2 is LQKENI. This CDR3 is built from 14 residues. With 9 bases clipped from V and 5 bases from J, the junction kept 10 bases outside the gene matches.

The J gene is TRBJ2-3, the V gene TRBV24-1; tentatively, D is TRBD1 (5 bases). Germline CDR1 reads KGHDR; CDR2 reads SFDVKD. This CDR3 region has 13 residues. V dropped 11 bases and J dropped 5 bases, with 16 bases sitting between them. The CDR3 nucleotides are TGTGCCAACCCGACGGAAGGGGAAGATACGCAGTATTTT. Residues: CANPTEGEDTQYF.

This clonotype appeared a few times. The CDR3 nucleotides are TGTGCCAGCAGCCGCGGGCAGACCCGCTCCTACGAGCAGTACTTC. Protein product: CASSRGQTRSYEQYF. The chain carries TRBV7-6 and TRBJ2-7; a weak D match, TRBD2 (5 bases). This CDR3 is built from 15 residues. Germline-derived CDR1 and CDR2 are SGHVS and FNYEAQ. The ends were cut back, 5 bases at V and 0 bases at J, with 14 bases in the middle.

This clonotype turned up a few times. V and J are TRBV7-2 and TRBJ2-5; TRBD2 matches at 11 bases. This CDR3 comprises 16 residues. Germline values: CDR1 SGHTA, CDR2 FQGNSA. J was trimmed by 0 bases and V by 5 bases; bases with no gene match: 5. CDR3 DNA: TGTGCCAGCAGCCTGGGACTAGCGGAGTACCAAGAGACCCAGTACTTC. The encoded protein is CASSLGLAEYQETQYF. Using reference TRBV7-2 and TRBJ2-5 for the parts outside the CDR3, the full variable domain is GAGVSQSPSNKVTEKGKDVELRCDPISGHTALYWYRQSLGQGLEFLIYFQGNSAPDKSGLPSDRFSAERTGGSVSTLTIQRTQQEDSAVYLCASSLGLAEYQETQYFGPGTRLLVL.